This T cell receptor beta chain derives from a study of shared clonotypes between healthy human individuals. This clone was observed a few times. Its antigen is as yet unknown. Study-level results: Naive subsets generally exceeded memory subsets in estimated richness. Sampling used blood alone; tissue repertoires probably differ.

Profiled with immunoSEQ multiplex PCR; TCRdb holds only in-frame clones, not every one. The sample yields 1.6 million or so clones, 95% to 97% seen once. The J segment lost 10 bases and the V segment lost 2 bases, leaving 4 bases of the junction unmatched. This CDR3 comprises 15 residues. The genes are TRBV23-1 and TRBJ2-1, with 14 bases that match TRBD2. TRBV23-1 is known as an ORF, though its function is uncertain. Sequencing was done on a sample of naive CD4+ T cells sorted from blood. This sample's subset: CD45RA+ positively selected. The receptor comes from a young man in good health. CDR3 sequence reads: CASSQPGLAGVEQFF. The CDR3 DNA reads TGCGCCAGCAGTCAACCGGGACTAGCGGGAGTGGAGCAGTTCTTC.